The rows below give T cell receptor beta chains drawn from one sample of a study of cytomegalovirus exposure and HLA in healthy donors. Only in-frame clones appear in the TCRdb table, and some are missing; sequencing was by immunoSEQ multiplex PCR. The repertoire consists of under 5,500 clones, with over 70% occurring once and the leading ten covering approximately 6.2%. The material sequenced was PBMCs. These receptors all come from a woman aged 35 to 49 in good health and CMV-seropositive. The CDR3 runs from the conserved cysteine through the conserved F or W. The D gene is left open where the match is weak. Expanded clones get a size class; other rows say once, few or many, or leave the size out.

DNA	CDR3	V	D	J	size
TGTGCCTGGAGTTCTCCTACTAGAGACCCCCAGTTCTTC	CAWSSPTRDPQFF	TRBV30	NA	TRBJ2-1	NA
TGTGCCAGCAGTTTATGGGGAGCTGGGGCCAACGTCCTGACTTTC	CASSLWGAGANVLTF	TRBV28	NA	TRBJ2-6	NA
TGTGCCAGCAGCTTCTCCCAGACCCAGTACTTC	CASSFSQTQYF	TRBV5-6	NA	TRBJ2-5	NA
TGTGCCAGCAGTTCGGGACTAGCGGCTGATACGCAGTATTTT	CASSSGLAADTQYF	TRBV6-5	TRBD2	TRBJ2-3	NA
TGTGCCAGCAGTCGCTGGACAGATAACACTGAAGCTTTCTTT	CASSRWTDNTEAFF	TRBV6-5	NA	TRBJ1-1	NA
TGTGCCTGGAGCATTCCCCTAACTGAAGCTTTCTTT	CAWSIPLTEAFF	TRBV30	NA	TRBJ1-1	NA
TGTGCCTGGACCACTCGAAACACCATATATTTT	CAWTTRNTIYF	TRBV30	NA	TRBJ1-3	NA
TGCAGCGTAGCCGGGACAGCAGATCAGCCCCAGCATTTT	CSVAGTADQPQHF	TRBV29-1	TRBD1	TRBJ1-5	once
TGTGCCAGCAGTATTGACAGGGTAATCAATCAGCCCCAGCATTTT	CASSIDRVINQPQHF	TRBV6-1	TRBD1	TRBJ1-5	once
TGTGCCAGCAGTTTTGATGGGACAGGGAATCAGCCCCAGCATTTT	CASSFDGTGNQPQHF	TRBV6-5	TRBD1	TRBJ1-5	NA
TGTGCCTGGAGTGTGAAGGGAGGGCACGAAAAACTGTTTTTT	CAWSVKGGHEKLFF	TRBV30	NA	TRBJ1-4	NA
TGTGCCAGCAGTGACGGACTAGCGTCTAGCTCTGGGGCCAACGTCCTGACTTTC	CASSDGLASSSGANVLTF	TRBV6-4	TRBD2	TRBJ2-6	NA
TGTGCCTGGAGCCCCGGGGACACTGAAGCTTTCTTT	CAWSPGDTEAFF	TRBV30	NA	TRBJ1-1	NA
TGTGCCTGGAGTCCCGGGGGAAACACCATATATTTT	CAWSPGGNTIYF	TRBV30	NA	TRBJ1-3	once
TGTGCCAGCAGTTACACCAGGAATCAGCCCCAGCATTTT	CASSYTRNQPQHF	TRBV6-5	NA	TRBJ1-5	NA
TGTGCCAGCACCCCCCACTCAGACTCCTTCGCCGAGCAGTACTTC	CASTPHSDSFAEQYF	TRBV9	NA	TRBJ2-7	NA
TGTGCCTGGAGGGACACACAGGGGTCCTATGGCTACACCTTC	CAWRDTQGSYGYTF	TRBV30	TRBD1	TRBJ1-2	large
TGCAGCGTTGAAGATGACAGGATGAACACTGAAGCTTTCTTT	CSVEDDRMNTEAFF	TRBV29-1	NA	TRBJ1-1	once
TGTGCCAGCAGTGAAGTAAGGACAGGGAAAAGTGGCTACACCTTC	CASSEVRTGKSGYTF	TRBV2	TRBD1	TRBJ1-2	once
TGTGCCTGGGCTAGGGGTTACGGCTACACCTTC	CAWARGYGYTF	TRBV30	NA	TRBJ1-2	NA
TGTGCCTGGAGTTCCCTGACAGGGAGGAATCAGCCCCAGCATTTT	CAWSSLTGRNQPQHF	TRBV30	TRBD1	TRBJ1-5	once
TGCGCCAGCCAGCTGACAGGGGGCGGCTACGAGCAGTACTTC	CASQLTGGGYEQYF	TRBV5-1	TRBD1	TRBJ2-7	few
TGTGCCACCAGCAACAGGACAGGGGGAGACGAAAAACTGTTTTTT	CATSNRTGGDEKLFF	TRBV15	TRBD1	TRBJ1-4	NA
TGTGCCAGTATGGACACGGCCAATCAGCCCCAGCATTTT	CASMDTANQPQHF	TRBV19	NA	TRBJ1-5	NA
TGTGCCAGCAGTGAGAGTGTGGATGGCTACACCTTC	CASSESVDGYTF	TRBV6-1	NA	TRBJ1-2	NA
TGTGCCAGCAGTGACTCTAGCGGGGGGGCCAATGAGCAGTTCTTC	CASSDSSGGANEQFF	TRBV6-4	TRBD2	TRBJ2-1	few
TGTGCCACCACTACAGGTTATACTGGAAACACCATATATTTT	CATTTGYTGNTIYF	TRBV2	NA	TRBJ1-3	NA
TGTGCCAGTAGTATAAACGGGAGGAACACTGAAGCTTTCTTT	CASSINGRNTEAFF	TRBV19	NA	TRBJ1-1	NA
TGTGCCAGCAGCTTTGGACTAGCGACCTACAATGAGCAGTTCTTC	CASSFGLATYNEQFF	TRBV7-9	TRBD2	TRBJ2-1	NA
TGTGCCTTTATGGTGGGGACTACTAACTATGGCTACACCTTC	CAFMVGTTNYGYTF	TRBV30	NA	TRBJ1-2	NA
TGTGCCTGGAGTGGGACTAGCGGGGGGCAGTACCAAGAGACCCAGTACTTC	CAWSGTSGGQYQETQYF	TRBV30	TRBD2	TRBJ2-5	NA
TGTGCCTGGAGTTCTCAAGAGACCCAGTACTTC	CAWSSQETQYF	TRBV30	NA	TRBJ2-5	NA
TGCGCCGGGGCGACAGGGCAAGTCGGCTACACCTTC	CAGATGQVGYTF	TRBV5-1	TRBD1	TRBJ1-2	once
TGCAGCGCCGTAGCGGGAGATGTCTACAATGAGCAGTTCTTC	CSAVAGDVYNEQFF	TRBV29-1	TRBD2	TRBJ2-1	NA
TGTGCCTGGAGTGTCCTCCGGCGGAGTCGGAAGACCCAGTACTTC	CAWSVLRRSRKTQYF	TRBV30	NA	TRBJ2-5	NA
TGTGCCTGGAGTGTCAGACAGTTCGAGCAGTACTTC	CAWSVRQFEQYF	TRBV30	NA	TRBJ2-7	NA
TGCAGCGCCCGACAGGCGGAAGCCGGGGAGCTGTTTTTT	CSARQAEAGELFF	TRBV29-1	NA	TRBJ2-2	NA
TGTGCCAGCAGTTTGGCGGGAGGGCCAGGAGGCCAGTACTTC	CASSLAGGPGGQYF	TRBV28	TRBD2	TRBJ2-5	NA
TGTGCCAGCAGCTCGGACAGAGTAGGTAACGGTGAAAAACTGTTTTTT	CASSSDRVGNGEKLFF	TRBV13	NA	TRBJ1-4	NA
TGTGCCAGCAGCCTAGGCGGGGTGGGGAGTCAGCCCCAGCATTTT	CASSLGGVGSQPQHF	TRBV7-9	NA	TRBJ1-5	NA
TGTGCCTGGAGTGTTGCAGGGGCGATGTTGAATTCACCCCTCCACTTT	CAWSVAGAMLNSPLHF	TRBV30	NA	TRBJ1-6	NA
TGTGCCAGCAGCCAAGGTCGGGACTCCCTGGGGGAATCACCCCTCCACTTT	CASSQGRDSLGESPLHF	TRBV4-2	NA	TRBJ1-6	NA
TGTGCCACCAGCAGTTCGGACAGGGGAGGGACGCAGTACTTC	CATSSSDRGGTQYF	TRBV15	TRBD1	TRBJ2-7	NA
TGCAGCGTTGCACCAGCCTGGAGCTCCTACAATGAGCAGTTCTTC	CSVAPAWSSYNEQFF	TRBV29-1	NA	TRBJ2-1	NA
TGCAGCGTTGTTGGGCTTTTCACAGATACGCAGTATTTT	CSVVGLFTDTQYF	TRBV29-1	NA	TRBJ2-3	NA
TGTGCCTGGAGTGTATTTGCTATCTCTGGGGCCAACGTCCTGACTTTC	CAWSVFAISGANVLTF	TRBV30	NA	TRBJ2-6	NA
TGCAGCGTTTTAGTTCCAACTGACTATGGCTACACCTTC	CSVLVPTDYGYTF	TRBV29-1	NA	TRBJ1-2	few
TGTGCCAGCAGCTTAGGGGACTCTGACAATGAGCAGTTCTTC	CASSLGDSDNEQFF	TRBV7-9	NA	TRBJ2-1	NA
TGTGCCAGCAGTTACTCGAGTGCAGGGAGGAATGAGCAGTTCTTC	CASSYSSAGRNEQFF	TRBV6-5	NA	TRBJ2-1	NA
TGTGCCAGCAGCGGGGGACAGGGCGGGAATTCACCCCTCCACTTT	CASSGGQGGNSPLHF	TRBV25-1	TRBD1	TRBJ1-6	once
TGTGCCAGCACCCTAACCAGGGGCAAAAGCGAGCAGTACTTC	CASTLTRGKSEQYF	TRBV7-8	NA	TRBJ2-7	NA
TGTGCCTGGAGTCCGGGGACTAGCCGGGGAGATACGCAGTATTTT	CAWSPGTSRGDTQYF	TRBV30	TRBD2	TRBJ2-3	NA
TGTGCCTGGAGTATCCCCGGACAGGGGAATGGCTACACCTTC	CAWSIPGQGNGYTF	TRBV30	TRBD1	TRBJ1-2	NA
TGTGCCAGCCGACAGGGGGCAACTAATGAAAAACTGTTTTTT	CASRQGATNEKLFF	TRBV30	TRBD1	TRBJ1-4	NA